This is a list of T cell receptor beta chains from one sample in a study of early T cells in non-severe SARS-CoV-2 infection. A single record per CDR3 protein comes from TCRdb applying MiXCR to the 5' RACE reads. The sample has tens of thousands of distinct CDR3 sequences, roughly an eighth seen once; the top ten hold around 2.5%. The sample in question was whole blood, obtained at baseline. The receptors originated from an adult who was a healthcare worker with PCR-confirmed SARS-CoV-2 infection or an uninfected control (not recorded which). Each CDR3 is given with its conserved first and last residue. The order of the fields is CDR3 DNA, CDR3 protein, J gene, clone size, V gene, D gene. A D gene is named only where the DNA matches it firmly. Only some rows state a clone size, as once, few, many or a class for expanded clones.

CDR3nt: TGTGCCAGCAGCGGACAGAAGGGACAGCCCGGAAACACCATATATTTT; CDR3aa: CASSGQKGQPGNTIYF; j_gene: TRBJ1-3; abundance: -; v_gene: TRBV9; d_gene: TRBD1
CDR3nt: TGCAGTGCGGCTAACCAGTTCGAGCAGTACTTC; CDR3aa: CSAANQFEQYF; j_gene: TRBJ2-7; abundance: few; v_gene: TRBV20-1; d_gene: -
CDR3nt: TGCGCCAGCAGCTTGGATTACGGGGATCTCTATGGCTACACCTTC; CDR3aa: CASSLDYGDLYGYTF; j_gene: TRBJ1-2; abundance: -; v_gene: TRBV5-1; d_gene: -
CDR3nt: TGTGCCAGCAGCCAAGTGCCTAGCGGGAGTGAGACCCAGTACTTC; CDR3aa: CASSQVPSGSETQYF; j_gene: TRBJ2-5; abundance: many; v_gene: TRBV3-1; d_gene: TRBD2
CDR3nt: TGTGCCAGCAGTGTGACTAGCGGAGGGAGTGAGCAGTTCTTC; CDR3aa: CASSVTSGGSEQFF; j_gene: TRBJ2-1; abundance: -; v_gene: TRBV27; d_gene: TRBD2
CDR3nt: TGTGCCAGCAGCCCCGTCTTGACCGATTACAATGAGCAGTTCTTC; CDR3aa: CASSPVLTDYNEQFF; j_gene: TRBJ2-1; abundance: many; v_gene: TRBV6-5; d_gene: -
CDR3nt: TGTGCCATCAGTGGCGTACTAGCGGGTAACTACGAGCAGTACTTC; CDR3aa: CAISGVLAGNYEQYF; j_gene: TRBJ2-7; abundance: few; v_gene: TRBV10-3; d_gene: TRBD2
CDR3nt: TGTGCCAGCAGTTACCGGGACACCTACGAGCAGTACTTC; CDR3aa: CASSYRDTYEQYF; j_gene: TRBJ2-7; abundance: -; v_gene: TRBV6-2/TRBV6-3; d_gene: -
CDR3nt: TGTGCCAGCAGCTTAAAGGGATCCGTCTATGGCTACACCTTC; CDR3aa: CASSLKGSVYGYTF; j_gene: TRBJ1-2; abundance: -; v_gene: TRBV7-9; d_gene: -
CDR3nt: TGTGCCAGCTCACTTGAGACTGAAGCTTTCTTT; CDR3aa: CASSLETEAFF; j_gene: TRBJ1-1; abundance: many; v_gene: TRBV18; d_gene: -
CDR3nt: TGTGCCAGCAGTTTTTACCGACAGACCCTAGCCAAAAACATTCAGTACTTC; CDR3aa: CASSFYRQTLAKNIQYF; j_gene: TRBJ2-4; abundance: many; v_gene: TRBV28; d_gene: -
CDR3nt: TGTGCCAGTAGTACGGACAGGAGAAGCTCCTACAATGAGCAGTTCTTC; CDR3aa: CASSTDRRSSYNEQFF; j_gene: TRBJ2-1; abundance: few; v_gene: TRBV19; d_gene: TRBD1
CDR3nt: TGTGCCAGCAGCTTGAGGATAACGGCTCGTCCGCAGTTCTTC; CDR3aa: CASSLRITARPQFF; j_gene: TRBJ2-1; abundance: -; v_gene: TRBV5-4; d_gene: -
CDR3nt: TGTGCCAGCAGGGGAAGCGGGAGGGCCGAGTTTGAGCAGTTCTTC; CDR3aa: CASRGSGRAEFEQFF; j_gene: TRBJ2-1; abundance: many; v_gene: TRBV6-5; d_gene: TRBD2
CDR3nt: TGCAGTGCTAGAGCGTCCCCCCTACTAGCGAAGAGCTCCTACAATGAGCAGTTCTTC; CDR3aa: CSARASPLLAKSSYNEQFF; j_gene: TRBJ2-1; abundance: -; v_gene: TRBV20-1; d_gene: TRBD2
CDR3nt: TGTGCCAGCAGCTTAGTTGATCCGGGCCTCGGGGGCGAGCAGTACTTC; CDR3aa: CASSLVDPGLGGEQYF; j_gene: TRBJ2-7; abundance: few; v_gene: TRBV7-2; d_gene: -
CDR3nt: TGTGCCAGCAGCTTAGGCAGCGGGAGTTACAATGAGCAGTTCTTC; CDR3aa: CASSLGSGSYNEQFF; j_gene: TRBJ2-1; abundance: many; v_gene: TRBV5-4; d_gene: TRBD2
CDR3nt: TGTGCCAGCAGTTTACGGTTCTACGAGCAGTACTTC; CDR3aa: CASSLRFYEQYF; j_gene: TRBJ2-7; abundance: few; v_gene: TRBV12-3/TRBV12-4; d_gene: -
CDR3nt: TGTGCCAGCAGCCGCGGGTCTGTACCCGGGGAGCTGTTTTTT; CDR3aa: CASSRGSVPGELFF; j_gene: TRBJ2-2; abundance: -; v_gene: TRBV28; d_gene: -
CDR3nt: TGTGCCAGCAGCGTAGATGACAGACCGACTTACGAGCAGTACTTC; CDR3aa: CASSVDDRPTYEQYF; j_gene: TRBJ2-7; abundance: few; v_gene: TRBV9; d_gene: -
CDR3nt: TGCGCCAGCAGCTTGGCTAGCGTCAATGAGCAGTTCTTC; CDR3aa: CASSLASVNEQFF; j_gene: TRBJ2-1; abundance: few; v_gene: TRBV5-1; d_gene: -
CDR3nt: TGTGCCAGCTCACGAGCCTCCTACAATGAGCAGTTCTTC; CDR3aa: CASSRASYNEQFF; j_gene: TRBJ2-1; abundance: -; v_gene: TRBV18; d_gene: -
CDR3nt: TGTGCCAGCACTGAAGGTTGGGGGCTGGACTATGGCTACACCTTC; CDR3aa: CASTEGWGLDYGYTF; j_gene: TRBJ1-2; abundance: many; v_gene: TRBV6-2/TRBV6-3; d_gene: -
CDR3nt: TGTGCCAGCAGACAATGGAAGGACACTCCGAGAAATGAGCAGTTCTTC; CDR3aa: CASRQWKDTPRNEQFF; j_gene: TRBJ2-1; abundance: many; v_gene: TRBV27; d_gene: -
CDR3nt: TGTGCCAGCAGCCAGGGGACTAGCGGGAAACAAGAGACCCAGTACTTC; CDR3aa: CASSQGTSGKQETQYF; j_gene: TRBJ2-5; abundance: many; v_gene: TRBV5-5; d_gene: TRBD2
CDR3nt: TGTGCCAGTAGTATTCTGGACAGAAACTATGGCTACACCTTC; CDR3aa: CASSILDRNYGYTF; j_gene: TRBJ1-2; abundance: few; v_gene: TRBV19; d_gene: -
CDR3nt: TGTGCCAGCAGCCCTTTAGTCGCACTTAGTGGGGAGACCCAGTACTTC; CDR3aa: CASSPLVALSGETQYF; j_gene: TRBJ2-5; abundance: -; v_gene: TRBV9; d_gene: -
CDR3nt: TGCGCCAGCAGCCCGTTTGACGGGTCTGGGTCACCCCTCCACTTT; CDR3aa: CASSPFDGSGSPLHF; j_gene: TRBJ1-6; abundance: many; v_gene: TRBV4-3; d_gene: -
CDR3nt: TGTGCCAGGAAAAAGGGGGCCGCCGGGGAGCTGTTTTTT; CDR3aa: CARKKGAAGELFF; j_gene: TRBJ2-2; abundance: -; v_gene: TRBV6-6; d_gene: TRBD1
CDR3nt: TGTGCCAGAAGCTGGCGGGGGTCACCTACCTACAATGAGCAGTTCTTC; CDR3aa: CARSWRGSPTYNEQFF; j_gene: TRBJ2-1; abundance: few; v_gene: TRBV5-3; d_gene: TRBD2
CDR3nt: TGTGCCAGCAGTTCGGGGGGGGAAGCTAATGAAAAACTGTTTTTT; CDR3aa: CASSSGGEANEKLFF; j_gene: TRBJ1-4; abundance: few; v_gene: TRBV28; d_gene: -
CDR3nt: TGTGCCAGCACTCTGGGGTTAAGGGCTCCCTCTGGGGCCAACGTCCTGACTTTC; CDR3aa: CASTLGLRAPSGANVLTF; j_gene: TRBJ2-6; abundance: few; v_gene: TRBV28; d_gene: -
CDR3nt: TGCAGTGCTAGAGATAGGGCGGGAGATCGCCCCTACGAGCAGTACTTC; CDR3aa: CSARDRAGDRPYEQYF; j_gene: TRBJ2-7; abundance: -; v_gene: TRBV20-1; d_gene: TRBD2
CDR3nt: TGTGCCAGCCAAGGGGGCGCTCCCTACGAGCAGTACTTC; CDR3aa: CASQGGAPYEQYF; j_gene: TRBJ2-7; abundance: few; v_gene: TRBV28; d_gene: TRBD1
CDR3nt: TGTGCCAGCAGCTTAATGTCGGACAGGGCCACCTACTCCGGGGAGCTGTTTTTT; CDR3aa: CASSLMSDRATYSGELFF; j_gene: TRBJ2-2; abundance: -; v_gene: TRBV7-3; d_gene: TRBD1
CDR3nt: TGTGCCAACAAGAGGGGGGAGCAGTTCTTC; CDR3aa: CANKRGEQFF; j_gene: TRBJ2-1; abundance: -; v_gene: TRBV6-2/TRBV6-3; d_gene: -
CDR3nt: TGTGCCAGCAGCTTCCAGGGGGCCACTGAAGCTTTCTTT; CDR3aa: CASSFQGATEAFF; j_gene: TRBJ1-1; abundance: few; v_gene: TRBV7-2; d_gene: TRBD1
CDR3nt: TGCAGTGCTAGAGTCATAGCCCCGTACGAGCAGTACTTC; CDR3aa: CSARVIAPYEQYF; j_gene: TRBJ2-7; abundance: many; v_gene: TRBV20-1; d_gene: -
CDR3nt: TGCAGCGTTGAAGACCCGAGGATGAATGGCTACACCTTC; CDR3aa: CSVEDPRMNGYTF; j_gene: TRBJ1-2; abundance: -; v_gene: TRBV29-1; d_gene: -
CDR3nt: TGTGCCAGCAGTGATATCAACGAGCAGTACTTC; CDR3aa: CASSDINEQYF; j_gene: TRBJ2-7; abundance: many; v_gene: TRBV6-1; d_gene: -
CDR3nt: TGTGCCAGCAGTTACTCAAGGGGTGCCTACGAGCAGTACTTC; CDR3aa: CASSYSRGAYEQYF; j_gene: TRBJ2-7; abundance: -; v_gene: TRBV6-2/TRBV6-3; d_gene: -
CDR3nt: TGTGCCACCAGCCAGAGCGGGAGGAACAATGAGCAGTTCTTC; CDR3aa: CATSQSGRNNEQFF; j_gene: TRBJ2-1; abundance: -; v_gene: TRBV15; d_gene: TRBD2
CDR3nt: TGTGCCAGCAGTTTAGGAGCGGGAAGCCCCTACGAGCAGTACTTC; CDR3aa: CASSLGAGSPYEQYF; j_gene: TRBJ2-7; abundance: few; v_gene: TRBV12-3/TRBV12-4; d_gene: TRBD2
CDR3nt: TGTGCCAGCAGTGGAGCCCTGGGCAGGGGGCTGGATACGCAGTATTTT; CDR3aa: CASSGALGRGLDTQYF; j_gene: TRBJ2-3; abundance: -; v_gene: TRBV2; d_gene: TRBD1
CDR3nt: TGCGCCAGCAGCCAAGAGTCGAATCCTTTTAGTACTGAAGCTTTCTTT; CDR3aa: CASSQESNPFSTEAFF; j_gene: TRBJ1-1; abundance: -; v_gene: TRBV4-3; d_gene: -
CDR3nt: TGTGCCAGCAGTTTATTTTCCGGGAGCTCCTACAATGAGCAGTTCTTC; CDR3aa: CASSLFSGSSYNEQFF; j_gene: TRBJ2-1; abundance: -; v_gene: TRBV27; d_gene: -
CDR3nt: TGTGCCAGCAGCTTAGATAGGGACAGGGTGTCTGGCTACACCTTC; CDR3aa: CASSLDRDRVSGYTF; j_gene: TRBJ1-2; abundance: few; v_gene: TRBV11-2; d_gene: TRBD1
CDR3nt: TGCAGTGCTAGATCCGGGACAGGGAGAACCTACGAGCAGTACTTC; CDR3aa: CSARSGTGRTYEQYF; j_gene: TRBJ2-7; abundance: many; v_gene: TRBV20-1; d_gene: TRBD1
CDR3nt: TGTGCCAGCAGCCCAACGACAGGGGAGGCAACCTACGAGCAGTACTTC; CDR3aa: CASSPTTGEATYEQYF; j_gene: TRBJ2-7; abundance: few; v_gene: TRBV7-6; d_gene: TRBD1
CDR3nt: TGTGCCAGCGGAGCGGGGAGCTCCTACAATGAGCAGTTCTTC; CDR3aa: CASGAGSSYNEQFF; j_gene: TRBJ2-1; abundance: -; v_gene: TRBV6-2/TRBV6-3; d_gene: TRBD2
CDR3nt: TGTGCCAGCAGTCTACAGGGGGCTCAAGATACGCAGTATTTT; CDR3aa: CASSLQGAQDTQYF; j_gene: TRBJ2-3; abundance: few; v_gene: TRBV7-3; d_gene: TRBD1
CDR3nt: TGTGCCAGCAGCAAAGGTGCCCTCACAGATACGCAGTATTTT; CDR3aa: CASSKGALTDTQYF; j_gene: TRBJ2-3; abundance: -; v_gene: TRBV12-3/TRBV12-4; d_gene: -
CDR3nt: TGTGCCTCCGAGGAGTTAGGGACCCAGTACTTC; CDR3aa: CASEELGTQYF; j_gene: TRBJ2-5; abundance: few; v_gene: TRBV6-2/TRBV6-3; d_gene: -
CDR3nt: TGCAGTGCTAGAGACGGCGGGCCTCGAAATAATGAGCAGTTCTTC; CDR3aa: CSARDGGPRNNEQFF; j_gene: TRBJ2-1; abundance: few; v_gene: TRBV20-1; d_gene: -
CDR3nt: TGTGCCAGCAGGACTAGCGGGAACTACAATGAGCAGTTCTTC; CDR3aa: CASRTSGNYNEQFF; j_gene: TRBJ2-1; abundance: few; v_gene: TRBV28; d_gene: TRBD2
CDR3nt: TGTGCCAGCAGCCCTCCGTGGAGCACTGAAGCTTTCTTT; CDR3aa: CASSPPWSTEAFF; j_gene: TRBJ1-1; abundance: -; v_gene: TRBV12-3/TRBV12-4; d_gene: -
CDR3nt: TGTGCCAGCAGGGTACCGGGACTGAACACTGAAGCTTTCTTT; CDR3aa: CASRVPGLNTEAFF; j_gene: TRBJ1-1; abundance: once; v_gene: TRBV28; d_gene: -
CDR3nt: TGCGCCAGCAGCCAAGACGGTCGGCCGGAGCTGTTTTTT; CDR3aa: CASSQDGRPELFF; j_gene: TRBJ2-2; abundance: -; v_gene: TRBV4-3; d_gene: -
CDR3nt: TGCAGCGTTGAACCAGCGGGAGGTACCGATACGCAGTATTTT; CDR3aa: CSVEPAGGTDTQYF; j_gene: TRBJ2-3; abundance: many; v_gene: TRBV29-1; d_gene: TRBD2
CDR3nt: TGTGCCAGCAGTCCGTTATACAGGACGGAGCAGTTCTTC; CDR3aa: CASSPLYRTEQFF; j_gene: TRBJ2-1; abundance: many; v_gene: TRBV25-1; d_gene: -